One and the same sample provided the 21 T cell receptor beta chains below, sequenced in a study of blood T cell repertoires in COVID-19. Method: immunoSEQ multiplex PCR; TCRdb's copy keeps in-frame clones and lacks some. The table lists about 180,000 clones, approximately 85% of them singletons. Sequencing was carried out using PBMCs or T cells enriched from blood (not recorded which). These receptors were taken from a woman aged 25 to 39 who had recovered from COVID-19.

V usage is TRBV28 and J usage is TRBJ2-7, with D perhaps matching TRBD1 (6 bases). Trimming removed 5 bases from V and 2 bases from J, with 16 bases in between. The germline gives CDR1 MDHEN, CDR2 SYDVKM. The CDR3 length is 15 residues. CDR3 nucleotides: TGTGCCAGCAGTACAACAGGGCCGGGGCCCTACGAGCAGTACTTC. Translating gives CASSTTGPGPYEQYF.

The chain uses TRBV2 and TRBJ1-2; 7 bases align to TRBD1. This CDR3 region has 13 residues. Germline CDR1 is SNHLY and CDR2 is FYNNEI. Unmatched junction bases numbered 3, after V lost 5 bases and J lost 3 bases. This CDR3 is CASSPGTDYGYTF. The CDR3 DNA sequence: TGTGCCAGCAGTCCCGGGACAGACTATGGCTACACCTTC.

As to this clone: The junction departs from germline at one end; a sequencing error may be responsible. V usage is TRBV4-2 and J usage is TRBJ2-1; D remains unclear. Germline values: CDR1 LGHNA, CDR2 YNFKEQ. The CDR3 is 13 residues long. The CDR3 reads CASSQSSHNEQFF. The CDR3, as DNA: TGTGCCAGCAGCCAAAGCTCCCACAATGAGCAGTTCTTC.

This chain uses TRBV5-1 with TRBJ1-6; TRBD1 agrees at 11 bases. The germline V gene has CDR1 SGHRS and CDR2 YFSETQ. J was trimmed by 8 bases and V by 4 bases; bases with no gene match: 8. The CDR3 extends over 16 amino acids. CDR3 sequence reads: CASSQDRGRLDSPLHF. The DNA of the CDR3 is TGCGCCAGCAGCCAGGACAGGGGGCGATTAGATTCACCCCTCCACTTT.

The chain recombines TRBV7-2 with TRBJ2-3; D ambiguous. V shed 5 bases and J shed 0 bases, with 3 bases lying between them. The CDR3 covers 12 residues. Per germline, CDR1 SGHTA and CDR2 FQGNSA. The chain's CDR3 is CASSPSTDTQYF. The CDR3 nucleotides are TGTGCCAGCAGCCCTAGCACAGATACGCAGTATTTT.

The gene calls are TRBV5-1 and TRBJ1-2, with D perhaps TRBD1 (5 bases). The ends were cut back, 5 bases at V and 2 bases at J, with 7 bases in the middle. Germline assignment: CDR1 SGHRS and CDR2 YFSETQ. The CDR3 spans 12 residues. The CDR3 region is CASSSGNYGYTF. The CDR3 DNA sequence: TGCGCCAGCAGTTCAGGGAACTATGGCTACACCTTC.

The chain links TRBV5-1 to TRBJ2-1, with TRBD2 matching over 9 bases. Germline CDR1 reads SGHRS; CDR2 reads YFSETQ. V lost 0 bases, J lost 7 bases, and 5 bases stayed unmatched. CDR3 size: 15 residues. Here the CDR3 reads CASSLGPGLANEQFF. CDR3 bases: TGCGCCAGCAGCTTGGGTCCGGGACTAGCAAATGAGCAGTTCTTC. Complete variable domain (other parts from reference TRBV5-1 and TRBJ2-1): KAGVTQTPRYLIKTRGQQVTLSCSPISGHRSVSWYQQTPGQGLQFLFEYFSETQRNKGNFPGRFSGRQFSNSRSEMNVSTLELGDSALYLCASSLGPGLANEQFFGPGTRLTVL.

J is TRBJ1-6 and V is TRBV10-3; no definite D call. Deletions cut 4 bases from V and 10 bases from J, with 11 bases between. Germline CDR1 reads ENHRY; CDR2 reads SYGVKD. The CDR3 contains 13 residues. For the CDR3, the DNA is TGTGCCATCAGTGTAGCCAGAAACTCACCCCTCCACTTT. Its protein is CAISVARNSPLHF.

V usage is TRBV24-1 and J usage is TRBJ1-1; D not certain. Trimming pared 0 bases from V and 1 base from J, leaving 11 bases between. Germline V gene data show CDR1 as KGHDR and CDR2 as SFDVKD. CDR3 size: 16 residues. In nucleotides, the CDR3 is TGTGCCACCAGTGATTTGCTTTTAGTACCGAACACTGAAGCTTTCTTT. This encodes CATSDLLLVPNTEAFF.

This rearrangement joins TRBV2 to TRBJ2-7, with TRBD2 as a possible D gene (6 bases). There are 13 residues in the CDR3. V was clipped by 8 bases and J by 2 bases, with 13 bases between them. CDR1 is SNHLY and CDR2 is FYNNEI in the germline V gene. CDR3 sequence: CASGDLRAYEQYF. In DNA form, the CDR3 reads TGTGCCAGCGGGGACTTAAGGGCCTACGAGCAGTACTTC.

The chain links TRBV24-1 to TRBJ2-5; a weak D match, TRBD1 (5 bases). Per germline, CDR1 KGHDR and CDR2 SFDVKD. V dropped 0 bases and J dropped 2 bases, with 21 bases sitting between them. This CDR3 region has 19 residues. The CDR3 DNA follows: TGTGCCACCAGTGATTTGCAATGGTCGGACAAAGGCGCACAAGAGACCCAGTACTTC. It yields the protein CATSDLQWSDKGAQETQYF.

This clone was picked up one time. The chain carries TRBV9 and TRBJ1-1; the D is unclear. Per the germline V gene, CDR1 is SGDLS and CDR2 is YYNGEE. V was shortened by 0 bases and J by 0 bases, with 9 bases between the two germline ends. This CDR3 has 15 residues. The CDR3 region is CASSVDPLMNTEAFF. CDR3 DNA sequence: TGTGCCAGCAGCGTAGACCCACTAATGAACACTGAAGCTTTCTTT.

The chain links TRBV2 to TRBJ2-3, with 7 bases aligning to TRBD2. There are 16 residues in the CDR3. Germline V CDR1 and CDR2: SNHLY, FYNNEI. V dropped 5 bases and J dropped 3; count of bases not matched to a gene: 11. In DNA, the CDR3 is TGTGCCAGCAGTACGAGGTGGGAGGGCATAACAGATACGCAGTATTTT. It yields the protein CASSTRWEGITDTQYF.

This clone occurred once. The gene calls are TRBV28 and TRBJ2-2, with TRBD2 matching over 9 bases. From germline, CDR1 is MDHEN and CDR2 SYDVKM. V was pared by 2 bases and J by 3 bases, with 7 bases of the junction left unmatched. The CDR3 covers 17 residues. DNA of the CDR3: TGTGCCAGCAGTTTACCCGGGACTAGCAGAGACACCGGGGAGCTGTTTTTT. Its translation: CASSLPGTSRDTGELFF.

In its sample, this clone was seen once. The chain recombines TRBV30 with TRBJ2-4; TRBD1 aligns across 8 bases. The CDR3 loop spans 15 amino acids. Germline CDR1 and CDR2: GTSNPN and SVGIG (reference sequence). With 5 bases clipped from V and 0 bases from J, the junction kept 6 bases outside the gene matches. CDR3 nucleotides: TGTGCCTGGGACAGGGGAGGCGTAGCCAAAAACATTCAGTACTTC. This encodes CAWDRGGVAKNIQYF.

The chain links TRBV27 to TRBJ2-7; 9 bases line up with TRBD1. The CDR3 is 13 amino acids. Germline lookup yields CDR1 MNHEY and CDR2 SMNVEV (reference sequence). V shed 7 bases, J shed 5 bases, and the junction held 6 bases outside the gene matches. CDR3 residues: CASIGTGYNEQYF. The CDR3 nucleotides read TGTGCCAGCATCGGGACAGGGTACAACGAGCAGTACTTC.

The rearrangement links TRBV20-1 to TRBJ1-1; tentative D call: TRBD1 (5 bases). Trimming shortened V by 3 bases and J by 8 bases, and 19 bases separated the two germline ends. Germline CDR1 DFQATT, CDR2 SNEGSKA (reference sequence). The CDR3 spans 14 residues. The CDR3 DNA reads as TGCAGTGCTAGTTGGCAGGGCAGAGATTTGGAAGCTTTCTTT. This codes for CSASWQGRDLEAFF.

Note on this clone: The junction differs from germline at one of its ends, possibly a read error. The V and J genes are TRBV2 and TRBJ1-1; TRBD1 matches at 7 bases. The V gene's germline CDR1 is SNHLY and CDR2 FYNNEI. There are 13 residues in the CDR3. DNA for the CDR3: TGTGCCAGCAGCGAAGGACAGGACCAAGATGCTTTCTTT. Translating gives CASSEGQDQDAFF.

V is TRBV28 and J is TRBJ1-2; a possible D gene is TRBD1 (6 bases). The ends were cut back, 5 bases at V and 5 bases at J, with 12 bases in the middle. CDR3 length: 13 residues. Germline V lookup: CDR1 MDHEN, CDR2 SYDVKM. CDR3 loop: CASSRDKRYGYTF. In DNA form, the CDR3 reads TGTGCCAGCAGTCGGGACAAGCGATATGGCTACACCTTC.

The chain combines TRBV29-1 with TRBJ2-1; the match to TRBD2 covers 8 bases. In germline, CDR1 is SQVTM, CDR2 ANQGSEA. The CDR3 runs 15 residues. With 2 bases clipped from V and 5 bases from J, the junction kept 8 bases outside the gene matches. In DNA, the CDR3 is TGCAGCGTTGAAAGAGGGGCGGGAGGAAACAATGAGCAGTTCTTC. Its protein product is CSVERGAGGNNEQFF.

This clone was recorded once. The chain recombines TRBV12-1 with TRBJ1-1. TRBV12-1 is a listed pseudogene. The CDR3 extends over 13 amino acids. The chain's CDR3 is CASTYVGETEAFF. The CDR3 DNA reads as TGTGCCAGCACCTACGTTGGGGAGACTGAAGCTTTCTTT.